The clone carrying this T cell receptor beta chain came up a few times. Antigen unknown. This specimen belongs to a study of T cell responses to AZD1222 COVID-19 vaccine. Repertoires were generated with immunoSEQ multiplex PCR, while TCRdb's copy carries only in-frame clones and drops some. The sample includes 130,000 or so clones, almost 85% of them seen just once. Study-wide results and caveats: Spike-specific TCR breadth rose after two AZD1222 doses, and depth rose as well. Across spike, vaccine-associated CD4 TCRs were found, dominant at 160-218 and 743-854.

The CDR3 length is 17 residues. CDR1 and CDR2 (germline): MNHEY, SMNVEV (reference sequence). The junction had 12 bases not matched to a gene; V was cut back by 5 bases and J by 0 bases. This receptor was obtained from an adult who received the MenACWY meningococcal vaccine as a control. This chain connects TRBV27 to TRBJ1-2; 7 positions match TRBD1. Specimen: peripheral blood, collected 28 days after the second dose of the MenACWY control vaccine. CDR3 protein: CASSHQGQGGANYGYTF. CDR3 nucleotides: TGTGCCAGCAGTCACCAGGGCCAGGGGGGAGCTAACTATGGCTACACCTTC.